This T cell receptor beta chain was obtained from a study of T cells after somatic rescue of genetic block. V was pared by 4 bases and J by 4 bases, with 11 bases between. Germline assignment: CDR1 SGHRS and CDR2 YFSETQ. This CDR3 has 14 amino acids. Clones were sequenced by immunoSEQ multiplex PCR, and TCRdb holds only the in-frame ones, with some missing. The sample comprises 12,000 or so clones, roughly two thirds of which are singletons, and just under 20% rests with the top ten. Sequencing used peripheral blood mononuclear cells (PBMCs). The TCR comes from a boy younger than 18. The V and J genes are TRBV5-1 and TRBJ2-2, with D possibly matching TRBD2 (5 bases). The CDR3 DNA reads as TGCGCCAGCAGCCTCCCTCGGGGCACCGGGGAGCTGTTTTTT. As protein: CASSLPRGTGELFF.